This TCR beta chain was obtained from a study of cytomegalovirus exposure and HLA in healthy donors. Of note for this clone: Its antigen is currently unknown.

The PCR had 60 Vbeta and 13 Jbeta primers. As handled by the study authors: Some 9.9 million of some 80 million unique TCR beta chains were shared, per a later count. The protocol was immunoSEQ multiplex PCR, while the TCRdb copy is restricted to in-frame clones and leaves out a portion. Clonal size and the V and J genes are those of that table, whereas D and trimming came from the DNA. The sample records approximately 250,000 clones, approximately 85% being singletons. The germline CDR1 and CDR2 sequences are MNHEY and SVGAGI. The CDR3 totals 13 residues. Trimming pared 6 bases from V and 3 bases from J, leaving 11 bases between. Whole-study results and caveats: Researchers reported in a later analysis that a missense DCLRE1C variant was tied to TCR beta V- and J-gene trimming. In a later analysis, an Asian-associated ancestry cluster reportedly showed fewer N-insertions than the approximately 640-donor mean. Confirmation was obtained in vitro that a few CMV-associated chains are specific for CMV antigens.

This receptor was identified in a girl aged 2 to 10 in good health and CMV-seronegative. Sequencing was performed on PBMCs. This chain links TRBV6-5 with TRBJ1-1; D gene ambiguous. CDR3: CASSRTRDTEAFF. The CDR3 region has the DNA TGTGCCAGCAGCCGTACTAGGGACACTGAAGCTTTCTTT.